Below are 11 T cell receptor beta chains sequenced from a single sample in a study of cytomegalovirus exposure and HLA in healthy donors. The method was immunoSEQ multiplex PCR; TCRdb's version includes in-frame clones alone and lacks a portion of them. The sample has approximately 230,000 clones, roughly 84% seen once. Sequencing was carried out using PBMCs. Every receptor here comes from a man in his late teens or twenties in good health and CMV-seropositive.

V usage is TRBV19 and J usage is TRBJ1-5; possibly TRBD1 for D (5 bases). There are 14 residues in the CDR3. Germline CDR1 reads LNHDA; CDR2 reads SQIVND (reference sequence). Trimming pared 3 bases from V and 3 bases from J, leaving 9 bases between. CDR3 loop: CASSIIGTNQPQHF. Here the CDR3 DNA reads TGTGCCAGTAGTATCATAGGGACCAATCAGCCCCAGCATTTT.

The chain joins TRBV27 to TRBJ2-2, with 12 bases identical to TRBD2. V gave up 9 bases and J gave up 3 bases; unmatched junction bases: 14. The CDR3 runs to 18 residues. CDR1 and CDR2 from the germline V gene are MNHEY and SMNVEV (reference sequence). The chain's CDR3 is CASLYRLAGDGDTGELFF. CDR3 nucleotides: TGTGCCAGTCTCTACCGACTAGCGGGAGATGGGGACACCGGGGAGCTGTTTTTT.

This chain uses TRBV29-1 with TRBJ2-1; 8 nucleotides match TRBD1. Unmatched junction bases numbered 13, after V lost 6 bases and J lost 6 bases. The CDR3 spans 15 residues. Germline CDR1 SQVTM, CDR2 ANQGSEA. The CDR3 loop reads CSVDLQGVPSNEQFF. The CDR3 DNA follows: TGCAGCGTGGACTTACAGGGGGTACCTAGCAATGAGCAGTTCTTC.

Notes on this clone: Other DNA sequences from this sample encode an identical CDR3 as well. V usage is TRBV19 and J usage is TRBJ2-7, with 7 nucleotides matching TRBD1. Germline lookup yields CDR1 LNHDA and CDR2 SQIVND (reference sequence). V gave up 1 base and J gave up 3 bases; unmatched junction bases: 3. This CDR3 comprises 14 residues. As DNA, the CDR3 is TGTGCCAGTAGTATAGGGACAGGTGACTACGAGCAGTACTTC. This sequence encodes CASSIGTGDYEQYF.

A single count supports this clone. V gene TRBV28 combines with J gene TRBJ1-1; D is unresolved. The germline V gene has CDR1 MDHEN and CDR2 SYDVKM. Trimming removed 5 bases at V and 6 bases at J, with 13 bases between. The CDR3 is 13 residues long. CDR3 DNA: TGTGCCAGCAGTACCGGGCTTAACCCTGAAGCTTTCTTT. This sequence encodes CASSTGLNPEAFF. The full variable domain, with the rest looked up from reference TRBV28 and TRBJ1-1, is DVKVTQSSRYLVKRTGEKVFLECVQDMDHENMFWYRQDPGLGLRLIYFSYDVKMKEKGDIPEGYSVSREKKERFSLILESASTNQTSMYLCASSTGLNPEAFFGQGTRLTVV.

The chain joins TRBV7-2 to TRBJ2-3, with TRBD2 matching 8 bases. The CDR3 is 15 residues long. CDR1 SGHTA and CDR2 FQGNSA come from the germline V gene. The J segment lost 1 base and the V segment lost 2 bases, leaving 2 bases of the junction unmatched. CDR3 DNA sequence: TGTGCCAGCAGCTTAAACGGGAGGGGCACAGATACGCAGTATTTT. Its translation is CASSLNGRGTDTQYF.

The rearrangement links TRBV4-1 to TRBJ2-3, with D possibly being TRBD2 (5 bases). The V gene's germline CDR1 is MGHRA and CDR2 YSYEKL. Trimming removed 2 bases from V and 4 bases from J, with 16 bases in between. This CDR3 contains 16 residues. DNA of the CDR3: TGCGCCAGCAGCCAACTACGGGTGGGAGTTTCAGATACGCAGTATTTT. It is translated as CASSQLRVGVSDTQYF.

The chain carries TRBV6-5 and TRBJ1-1, with D unresolved. Germline CDR1 is MNHEY and CDR2 is SVGAGI. Trimming took off 3 bases at V and 0 bases at J, with 11 bases between the two ends. The CDR3 loop spans 15 amino acids. The CDR3 loop reads CASSYGGLMNTEAFF. The CDR3 coding sequence is TGTGCCAGCAGTTATGGCGGACTAATGAACACTGAAGCTTTCTTT.

The chain employs TRBV5-1 and TRBJ2-1, with TRBD2 matching over 15 bases. J was trimmed by 0 bases and V by 3 bases; bases with no gene match: 7. The length of the CDR3 is 19 residues. In germline, CDR1 is SGHRS, CDR2 YFSETQ. CDR3 in DNA: TGCGCCAGCAGCTCCGGACTAGCGGGAGGGTTGAGCTCCTACAATGAGCAGTTCTTC. Protein: CASSSGLAGGLSSYNEQFF.

This chain connects TRBV5-4 to TRBJ2-2; a weak D match, TRBD2 (6 bases). V dropped 3 bases and J dropped 5 bases, with 14 bases sitting between them. The germline V gene has CDR1 SGHNT and CDR2 YYREEE (reference sequence). The CDR3 loop spans 15 amino acids. CDR3 DNA sequence: TGTGCCAGCAGCTCCGGGACTTTGACTACCGGGGAGCTGTTTTTT. Its protein product is CASSSGTLTTGELFF.

This clone was observed a single time. V gene TRBV6-4 combines with J gene TRBJ1-1, with D unresolved. V lost 2 bases to trimming and J lost 4 bases, with 11 bases between them. The V gene's germline CDR1 is MRHNA and CDR2 SNTAGT. This CDR3 has 14 amino acids. Written as DNA, the CDR3 is TGTGCCAGCAGTGACGGGGATGAGTTCACTGAAGCTTTCTTT. This gives the protein CASSDGDEFTEAFF.